This TCR beta chain is from a study of T cell clonotyping in hematopoietic cell transplantation. Study-level points and caveats: Higher Inverse Simpson Index values in graft donor and pretransplant recipient predicted broader posttransplant TCR diversity.

Time point here: recipient sample about 28 days before transplant, after cytoreduction. This table comes from immunoSEQ multiplex PCR, and its TCRdb copy is limited to in-frame clones, with some not included. This table has roughly 23,000 clones, 85% to 90% appearing once. V dropped 4 bases and J dropped 5; count of bases not matched to a gene: 5. This CDR3 region has 14 residues. Germline V gene sequence: CDR1 SGHRS, CDR2 YFSETQ. In regard to this clone: Its target is unknown.

This rearrangement joins TRBV5-1 to TRBJ2-7, with TRBD2 matching 11 bases. Sequenced material: peripheral blood mononuclear cells, taken before stem cell transplant. The receptor was derived from a man aged 18 to 30 with biphenotypic leukemia. Some clones in this sample may be carry-over from other donors' samples. The DNA of the CDR3 is TGCGCCAGCAGCCCTAGCGGGGGGTACCACGAGCAGTACTTC. Its protein is CASSPSGGYHEQYF.